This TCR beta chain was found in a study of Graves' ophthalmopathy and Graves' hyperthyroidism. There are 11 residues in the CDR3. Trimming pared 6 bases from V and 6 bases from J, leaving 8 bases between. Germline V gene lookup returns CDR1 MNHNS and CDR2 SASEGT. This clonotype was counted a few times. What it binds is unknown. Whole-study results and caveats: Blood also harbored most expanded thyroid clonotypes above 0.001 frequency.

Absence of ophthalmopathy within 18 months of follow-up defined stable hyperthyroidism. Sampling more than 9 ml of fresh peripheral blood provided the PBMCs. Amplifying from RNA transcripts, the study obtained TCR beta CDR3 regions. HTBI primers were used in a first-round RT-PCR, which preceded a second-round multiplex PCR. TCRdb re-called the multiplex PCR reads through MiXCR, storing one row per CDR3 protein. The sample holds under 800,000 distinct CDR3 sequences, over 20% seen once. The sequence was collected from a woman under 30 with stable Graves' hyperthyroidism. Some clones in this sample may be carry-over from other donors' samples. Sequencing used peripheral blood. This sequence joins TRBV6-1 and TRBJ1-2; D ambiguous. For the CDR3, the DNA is TGTGCCAGCAGGGACGGTCATGGCTACACCTTC. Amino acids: CASRDGHGYTF.